The 8 T cell receptor beta chains below all came from one sample that was sequenced in a study of cytomegalovirus exposure and HLA in healthy donors (dated by TCRdb to the late 2010s). Library prep was done by the immunoSEQ multiplex PCR assay. In TCRdb, the immuneACCESS table is reduced to in-frame sequences with V and J assigned. These tables do not hold every clone; where another copy was compared, an unresolved V gene accounts for under half, and the others remain unexplained. Across this sample there are roughly 220,000 clones, with 80% to 95% seen only once. The top ten constitute 0.85% to 1.2% of the sample. The sequenced sample consisted of PBMCs. Receptor source: a woman between 18 and 29 years old in good health and CMV-seronegative.

The CDR3 coding sequence is TGTGCCAGCGGACAGGGGGTTGAAGCTTTCTTT. Residues: CASGQGVEAFF. V and J are TRBV6-1 and TRBJ1-1; 10 bases map to TRBD1. After removal of 8 bases from V and 7 bases from J, the junction contained 1 base not matched to a gene. The V gene's germline CDR1 is MNHNS and CDR2 SASEGT. The CDR3 loop spans 11 amino acids.

The chain uses TRBV28 and TRBJ1-2; D may be TRBD1 (6 bases). Trimming took off 5 bases at V and 4 bases at J, with 26 bases between the two ends. The CDR3 loop spans 18 amino acids. CDR1 MDHEN and CDR2 SYDVKM come from the germline V gene. Here the CDR3 reads CASSGAVGTRATLYGYTF. The CDR3 DNA is TGTGCCAGCAGTGGTGCCGTCGGGACAAGAGCTACCCTCTATGGCTACACCTTC.

V gene TRBV5-1 combines with J gene TRBJ2-2, with 7 bases that match TRBD1. Germline-derived CDR1 and CDR2 are SGHRS and YFSETQ. The junction had 5 bases not matched to a gene; V was cut back by 4 bases and J by 2 bases. The CDR3 runs 15 residues. The DNA of the CDR3 is TGCGCCAGCAGCCTAACAGGGGTAAACACCGGGGAGCTGTTTTTT. Protein sequence: CASSLTGVNTGELFF.

The rearrangement links TRBV19 to TRBJ2-2, with TRBD1 identical over 7 bases. Trimming cost V 7 bases and J 1 base; bases outside gene matches: 9. CDR3 length: 16 amino acids. The germline gives CDR1 LNHDA, CDR2 SQIVND (reference sequence). The CDR3 spells CASKTRRQGNTGELFF. The CDR3 nucleotides read TGTGCCAGTAAAACCCGGAGACAGGGGAACACCGGGGAGCTGTTTTTT. Looking up the rest from reference TRBV19 and TRBJ2-2 gives the full variable domain: DGGITQSPKYLFRKEGQNVTLSCEQNLNHDAMYWYRQDPGQGLRLIYYSQIVNDFQKGDIAEGYSVSREKKESFPLTVTSAQKNPTAFYLCASKTRRQGNTGELFFGEGSRLTVL.

The CDR3, as DNA: TGTGCCAGTACCCCGGGGGCGGGAGGCCCCACCTACGAGCAGTACTTC. It translates to CASTPGAGGPTYEQYF. V gene TRBV19 combines with J gene TRBJ2-7; 8 bases match TRBD2. CDR1 is LNHDA and CDR2 is SQIVND in the germline V gene (reference sequence). J gave up 2 bases and V 7 bases, and 13 bases lay outside the gene matches. The CDR3 consists of 16 residues.

The rearrangement uses TRBV7-8 and TRBJ1-2; 7 bases are shared with TRBD1. Losses at the gene ends were 4 bases for V and 8 bases for J; bases not matched to a gene: 10. Germline CDR1 is SGHVS and CDR2 is FQNEAQ. This CDR3 is 14 amino acids long. CDR3: CASSSQTGRGGYTF. The CDR3 bases are TGTGCCAGCAGCTCCCAGACAGGGCGAGGCGGCTACACCTTC. The full variable domain, with the rest looked up from reference TRBV7-8 and TRBJ1-2, is GAGVSQSPRYKVAKRGQDVALRCDPISGHVSLFWYQQALGQGPEFLTYFQNEAQLDKSGLPSDRFFAERPEGSVSTLKIQRTQQEDSAVYLCASSSQTGRGGYTFGSGTRLTVV.

The rearrangement uses TRBV9 and TRBJ2-1; a weak D match, TRBD2 (6 bases). Germline-derived CDR1 and CDR2 are SGDLS and YYNGEE. V was shortened by 0 bases and J by 1 base, with 11 bases between the two germline ends. The CDR3 runs 16 residues. This CDR3 is CASSVGGSGSYNEQFF. CDR3 sequence (DNA): TGTGCCAGCAGCGTAGGTGGTAGCGGATCCTACAATGAGCAGTTCTTC.

J is TRBJ2-3 and V is TRBV6-6, with a tentative D call TRBD2 (5 bases). CDR1 and CDR2 from the germline V gene are MNHNY and SVGAGI (reference sequence). Trimming removed 1 base at V and 5 bases at J, with 13 bases between. CDR3 length: 15 amino acids. This CDR3 is CASSYLPGLKDTQYF. CDR3 in DNA: TGTGCCAGCAGTTACTTACCGGGATTGAAAGATACGCAGTATTTT.